This paragraph reports one T cell receptor (beta chain). Its cognate antigen is unknown. It was cDNA, reverse transcribed from extracted RNA, that served as the sequencing template. Repertoires were generated with immunoSEQ multiplex PCR, while TCRdb's copy carries only in-frame clones and drops some. The data hold 85,000 to 110,000 clones, with 55% observed a single time. The CDR3 is made up of 14 amino acids. V was pared by 4 bases and J by 4 bases, with 3 bases of the junction left unmatched. CDR1 and CDR2 (germline): ENHRY, SYGVKD. The data derive from a study of CD8+ T cells in alopecia areata. Study-level points and caveats: Against the mouse data, patients shared TCRs less clearly, possibly for HLA reasons. Compared with normal scalp, lesional scalp had higher clonality and more expanded CD8+ clones.

Sequencing was carried out using CD4+ T cells sorted from blood. The TCR originated in a human donor in good health. This chain connects TRBV10-3 to TRBJ2-3; 9 bases match TRBD2. CDR3 region: CAISVSGGPDTQYF. As DNA, the CDR3 is TGTGCCATCAGTGTTAGCGGGGGCCCAGATACGCAGTATTTT.